This TCR beta chain comes out of a study of regulatory T cells in long-lasting Graves disease (dated by TCRdb to the early 2020s). With regard to the full study: Persistent Graves' disease was defined as persistently positive TSH receptor autoantibodies together with antithyroid drug treatment for over 5 years. The study was conducted in China and was registered as a clinical trial. A total of 35 or so samples were covered by TCR sequencing, comprising approximately 13 persistent and around 20 newly diagnosed Graves' disease patients. Patients with persistent Graves' disease were compared with patients with newly diagnosed Graves' disease using TCR sequencing and RNA sequencing of peripheral blood. Persistent Graves' disease patients in the clinical cohort had taken antithyroid drugs for approximately 9.5 years on average.

Reading the label with the study, this specimen's time point is: persistent/refractory GD, antithyroid drugs over 5 years with positive TRAb. RNA was extracted from PBMCs in TRIzol for both TCR sequencing and RNA sequencing. Graves' disease was diagnosed according to American Thyroid Association guidelines. Patients were recruited from an endocrinology department in Xi'an, China. From each patient, approximately 9 milliliters of peripheral blood was collected into an EDTA anticoagulant tube. Ficoll Paque Plus density gradient separation was used to isolate PBMCs, and no further T cell sorting was done. An Agilent 2100 Bioanalyzer and agarose gel were used to check RNA quality, while a NanoDrop 2000 measured RNA concentration. Overall study results and their limits: Compared with newly diagnosed patients, persistent Graves' disease patients had lower TCR Shannon entropy and fewer highly expanded clones, which suggests clonal expansion. Sequencing and analysis were restricted to the TCR beta chain. Only peripheral blood was studied, because thyroid tissue, the primary lesion, was inaccessible. As a limitation, the authors acknowledged that the small sample size may reduce accuracy. Patients with persistent disease shared more public clonotypes (around 2,700) than newly diagnosed patients did (nearly 1,000). Persistent disease showed preferential use of TRBV28, TRBJ1-2 and TRBJ2-5, whereas newly diagnosed disease favored TRBV20-1 and TRBJ2-1.

The method was multiplex PCR. The sequencer was an Illumina HiSeq 4000. iRepertoire HTBI primers and Arm-PCR amplification of CDR3 regions were used to construct TCR beta libraries. Gel purification was performed on PCR products prior to sequencing. Per the source publication's procedure: Gene usage analysis of CDR3 amino acid clonotypes relied on the 62 TRBV and 15 or so TRBJ segments identified across samples. Filtered high-quality paired reads were merged into contigs using COPE and FqMerger. BLAST was used to align contigs to IMGT TRBV, TRBD and TRBJ reference genes, and CDR3 was defined according to IMGT. Clonotypes above 0.1% frequency were classified as highly expanded clones. Shannon entropy was used to measure repertoire diversity, and the Gini coefficient was used to measure V-J evenness. Clonotypes shared by more than one individual were considered public. TCRdb passed the public sequencing reads through fastp at Q25 and MiXCR, retaining productive beta sequences. All rows with the same CDR3 protein become a single entry with the most common DNA and genes. TCRdb's processing, not the study's, gives the V and J calls here. For this sample the table gives hundreds of thousands of distinct CDR3 sequences, of which about a fifth were detected only once. Of the sample, more than 6% falls within the top ten clones.

In regard to this clonotype: This receptor's antigen is unknown. The record has no base qualities; no much larger clone is one base away.

From the cysteine through the phenylalanine, the CDR3 covers 18 amino acids. The DNA shown is the 54-base CDR3, in frame from base 1. V loses 2 bases, J loses 2 bases, and the germline ends lie 19 bases apart. The source is a female donor with Graves disease. The material was peripheral blood mononuclear cells (PBMCs), obtained when the disease was refractory, from a patient treated with antithyroid drugs. This chain is built from TRBV12-3 or TRBV12-4 and TRBJ2-1, with no confident D gene call. The base sequence is TGTGCCAGCAGTTTATCGTGGGGAACAGTGCGGACCTACAATGAGCAGTTCTTC. This codes for CASSLSWGTVRTYNEQFF.